These 2 T cell receptor beta chains were all obtained from the same sample, sequenced in a study of blood T cell repertoires in COVID-19. Sequencing was performed with immunoSEQ multiplex PCR; in TCRdb, only in-frame clones are kept and a portion is missing. The table includes 200,000 to 300,000 clones, around nine tenths detected once. The sequenced sample was peripheral blood. The receptors come from a woman between 65 and 79 years old with active or convalescent COVID-19.

The chain combines TRBV7-8 with TRBJ1-5; D unresolved. Trimming took 5 bases from V and 0 from J, leaving 23 bases between them. The CDR3 contains 19 residues. Germline lookup yields CDR1 SGHVS and CDR2 FQNEAQ. DNA for the CDR3: TGTGCCAGCAGCCCTTTAGACACGGCGAGATTTTATAGCAATCAGCCCCAGCATTTT. Its translation: CASSPLDTARFYSNQPQHF.

This clone was counted only a few times. This chain uses TRBV9 with TRBJ2-5; D is unresolved. The CDR3 runs 13 residues. Trimming took off 3 bases at V and 5 bases at J, with 11 bases between the two ends. Germline V gene data show CDR1 as SGDLS and CDR2 as YYNGEE. This CDR3 reads CASSENAEETQYF. The DNA of the CDR3 is TGTGCCAGCAGCGAGAATGCCGAGGAGACCCAGTACTTC.